This T cell receptor (beta chain) emerged from a study of post-analysis software for immune sequencing data. Study details: Several disease courses (relapsing-remitting, secondary progressive and progressive-relapsing) of multiple sclerosis were included. Study-level points and caveats: Compared against controls, patients with multiple sclerosis displayed significantly lower normalized Chao1 diversity. In patients, TRBV5-6, TRBV5-1 and TRBV20-1 belonged to four or five TRBV segments found more frequently than in controls. Analysis by F measure revealed that same-batch samples clustered strongly together.

The CDR3 covers 17 residues. Germline V CDR1 and CDR2: SGHVT, SQSDAQ. Unique-molecular-identifier-tagged TCR beta cDNA libraries were used. T cells, about 0.95 to 11 million of them, yielded about 500,000 cDNA molecules. TCRdb reanalysed the PCR reads using MiXCR and keeps one entry per CDR3 protein. The repertoire includes around 700,000 distinct CDR3 sequences, around 60% of them detected once, and around 10% sits in the top ten. Comments on this clonotype: Its cognate antigen is unknown. A read error may account for a junction end that differs from germline.

This sequence joins TRBV7-4 and TRBJ2-7; D is undetermined. Input material: blood. The source of this sequence is a girl aged 2-10 years with multiple sclerosis. CDR3 residues: CAGSPRLSPGVSYEQYF. CDR3 DNA sequence: TGTGCCGGCAGCCCCCGACTGTCTCCTGGTGTGTCCTACGAGCAGTACTTC.